The 29 T cell receptor beta chains in this list originate from one sample, sequenced in a study of T cell repertoires in cytomegalovirus infection. Using its own MiXCR run on the reads, TCRdb lists one record per CDR3 protein. The sample has 450,000 to 550,000 distinct CDR3 sequences; 16% are singletons. The sequencing input was CD8+ T cells from PBMCs. The receptors derive from a human donor in good health (CMV status not recorded). Some clones in this sample may be carry-over from other donors' samples.

This clonotype was counted a few times. The chain carries TRBV6-8 and TRBJ1-1, with a tentative D call TRBD1 (5 bases). V lost 5 bases and J lost 3, with 22 bases in between. The V gene's germline CDR1 is MNHGY and CDR2 SAAAGT. The CDR3 contains 17 residues. The CDR3 DNA reads TGTGCCAGCAGTGCCGGGACCCTAGGCCTTCCTTACACTGAAGCTTTCTTT. As protein: CASSAGTLGLPYTEAFF.

In this sample, this clonotype turned up many times. V is TRBV7-9 and J is TRBJ2-3; 11 bases are a match to TRBD2. Germline lookup yields CDR1 SEHNR and CDR2 FQNEAQ (reference sequence). This CDR3 is 21 amino acids long. Germline trimming cut 5 bases from V and 0 bases from J; bases unmatched to any gene: 19. The CDR3 sequence: CASSREIAWTSGRTSTDTQYF. The CDR3 bases are TGTGCCAGCAGCCGGGAGATCGCTTGGACTAGCGGGCGGACTAGCACAGATACGCAGTATTTT. Looking up the rest from reference TRBV7-9 and TRBJ2-3 gives the full variable domain: DTGVSQNPRHKITKRGQNVTFRCDPISEHNRLYWYRQTLGQGPEFLTYFQNEAQLEKSRLLSDRFSAERPKGSFSTLEIQRTEQGDSAMYLCASSREIAWTSGRTSTDTQYFGPGTRLTVL.

In the case of this clonotype: The junction departs from the called germline gene at one end, perhaps through a read error. This chain joins TRBV12-3 or TRBV12-4 and TRBJ2-3, with a possible D match to TRBD1 (6 bases). The CDR3 consists of 16 residues. CDR3 sequence reads: CARSTPGHTLTDTQYF. CDR3 bases: TGTGCCCGCAGTACCCCGGGACATACTCTTACAGATACGCAGTATTTT.

The chain recombines TRBV15 with TRBJ1-2, with a possible D match to TRBD1 (5 bases). V lost 1 base, J lost 5 bases, and 14 bases lay in between. The germline V gene encodes CDR1 LNHNV and CDR2 YYDKDF (reference sequence). The CDR3 has 15 amino acids. The DNA for the CDR3 is TGTGCCACCAGCAGAGCCCCGGGGCAAAGTTATGGCTACACCTTC. Encoded protein: CATSRAPGQSYGYTF.

The chain uses TRBV28 and TRBJ1-5; TRBD1 might be the D (5 bases). CDR1 and CDR2 (germline): MDHEN, SYDVKM. Trimming removed 6 bases from V and 0 bases from J, with 15 bases in between. This CDR3 is 16 amino acids long. The CDR3 DNA reads TGTGCCAGCAGCCCCCGGGGCGATCATAGCAATCAGCCCCAGCATTTT. Amino acids: CASSPRGDHSNQPQHF.

This clonotype came up once. The gene calls are TRBV27 and TRBJ1-2, with D possibly TRBD1 on 6 matching bases. The CDR3 is 16 amino acids. V was pared by 2 bases and J by 1 base, with 14 bases between. Germline lookup yields CDR1 MNHEY and CDR2 SMNVEV (reference sequence). CDR3 nucleotide sequence: TGTGCCAGCAGTTTAGAGGCGAAGGGACATAACTATGGCTACACCTTC. Its protein is CASSLEAKGHNYGYTF.

There are many counts of this clonotype. The chain employs TRBV6-1 and TRBJ2-5, with 7 nucleotides matching TRBD1. Germline V gene data show CDR1 as MNHNS and CDR2 as SASEGT. The CDR3 runs to 18 residues. V gave up 3 bases and J gave up 2 bases; unmatched junction bases: 15. The CDR3 is CASSDPSRPGTVQETQYF. The CDR3 DNA reads TGTGCCAGCAGTGACCCAAGCCGTCCCGGGACAGTACAAGAGACCCAGTACTTC.

This clonotype was observed a few times. The chain couples TRBV30 to TRBJ2-3; D may match TRBD1 or TRBD2 (5 bases each). Trimming removed 7 bases at V and 5 bases at J, with 22 bases between. The CDR3 totals 15 residues. Germline CDR1 and CDR2: GTSNPN and SVGIG (reference sequence). The CDR3 loop is CAFKNLGTSGDTQYF. CDR3 DNA: TGTGCCTTTAAAAACCTGGGGACCAGCGGAGATACGCAGTATTTT.

Worth noting for this clonotype: A junction boundary mismatches the germline segment, possibly from a read error. J is TRBJ2-5 and V is TRBV28, with a possible D match to TRBD2 (5 bases). Germline V gene lookup returns CDR1 MDHEN and CDR2 SYDVKM. The CDR3 totals 16 residues. CDR3 amino acids: CASIPPRGLYQEIQYF. The CDR3 region has the DNA TGTGCCAGCATTCCGCCCCGGGGTCTGTACCAAGAGATCCAGTACTTC.

This clonotype was observed a handful of times. The rearrangement uses TRBV7-9 and TRBJ2-4, with D hard to call. The CDR3 is 13 amino acids. V gave up 6 bases and J gave up 7 bases, with 13 bases separating them. CDR1 SEHNR and CDR2 FQNEAQ come from the germline V gene (reference sequence). Written as DNA, the CDR3 is TGTGCCAGCAGGAGTTCTTCCGAGAACATTCAGTACTTC. Its translation is CASRSSSENIQYF.

V gene TRBV6-4 combines with J gene TRBJ2-3; unclear D gene. This CDR3 has 13 amino acids. V lost 6 bases, J lost 6 bases, and 13 bases lay in between. Germline CDR1 reads MRHNA; CDR2 reads SNTAGT. CDR3 DNA sequence: TGTGCCAGCAGAGATGGTGCCAGGGATACGCAGTATTTT. This gives the protein CASRDGARDTQYF.

This clonotype was observed a handful of times. The J gene is TRBJ1-5, the V gene TRBV28; D remains ambiguous. Germline assignment: CDR1 MDHEN and CDR2 SYDVKM. The CDR3 sequence is 15 residues long. Trimming left V 2 bases short and J 0 bases short, with 8 bases between. The CDR3 sequence is CASSLRPASNQPQHF. The CDR3 DNA is TGTGCCAGCAGTTTAAGACCGGCTAGCAATCAGCCCCAGCATTTT.

With respect to this clonotype: A much bigger clone sits one base away, suggesting this may be a read error. This chain connects TRBV10-3 to TRBJ1-1, with 7 bases identical to TRBD1. Germline V gene sequence: CDR1 ENHRY, CDR2 SYGVKD. The junction had 7 bases not matched to a gene; V was cut back by 5 bases and J by 1 base. The CDR3 runs to 15 residues. The CDR3 sequence: CAISKPRTGNTEAFF. The CDR3 region has the DNA TGTGCCATCAGTAAGCCGAGGACAGGGAACACTGAAGCTTTCTTT.

The gene calls are TRBV3-1 and TRBJ2-1; a weak D match, TRBD2 (5 bases). This CDR3 spans 14 amino acids. Germline V gene data show CDR1 as LGHDT and CDR2 as YNNKEL (reference sequence). V was shortened by 3 bases and J by 0 bases, with 6 bases between the two germline ends. The CDR3 loop reads CASSHDYSYNEQFF. In nucleotides, the CDR3 is TGTGCCAGCAGCCACGACTACTCCTACAATGAGCAGTTCTTC.

This clonotype turned up a few times. The chain joins TRBV27 to TRBJ1-1, with D perhaps matching TRBD1 (5 bases). The CDR3 length is 13 residues. The ends were cut back, 8 bases at V and 4 bases at J, with 14 bases in the middle. Germline-derived CDR1 and CDR2 are MNHEY and SMNVEV (reference sequence). CDR3 loop: CASAWGVGTEAFF. The CDR3 DNA follows: TGTGCCAGCGCGTGGGGGGTAGGCACTGAAGCTTTCTTT.

The chain recombines TRBV12-3 or TRBV12-4 with TRBJ1-3; possible D gene TRBD1, 5 bases. CDR3 size: 14 residues. Trimming left V 10 bases short and J 2 bases short, with 15 bases between. The CDR3 is CAIAGGGAGNTIYF. Here the CDR3 DNA reads TGTGCCATTGCGGGGGGAGGAGCTGGAAACACCATATATTTT.

This clonotype was counted ten times or more. The chain carries TRBV7-6 and TRBJ2-1, with 9 bases identical to TRBD2. J lost 4 bases, V lost 5 bases, and 9 bases had no gene match. The germline V gene has CDR1 SGHVS and CDR2 FNYEAQ. CDR3 size: 16 residues. In DNA, the CDR3 is TGTGCCAGCAGCCCCGCGACTAGCGGACCGTACAATGAGCAGTTCTTC. This sequence encodes CASSPATSGPYNEQFF.

This clonotype was recorded many times. The chain joins TRBV7-6 to TRBJ2-1; tentatively, D is TRBD2 (6 bases). Trimming pared 4 bases from V and 8 bases from J, leaving 12 bases between. The length of the CDR3 is 13 residues. Germline V gives CDR1 SGHVS, CDR2 FNYEAQ. CDR3 sequence (DNA): TGTGCCAGCAGCTCCCGGGACTTCCATGAGCAGTTCTTC. Translated, it gives CASSSRDFHEQFF.

This clonotype came up a few times. This chain joins TRBV2 and TRBJ1-1, with a tentative D call TRBD1 (5 bases). The CDR3 runs to 13 residues. Between the trimmed V and J ends, which lost 3 bases and 3 bases, there was a span of 8 bases. The germline V gene has CDR1 SNHLY and CDR2 FYNNEI. The CDR3 reads CASSDGGYTEAFF. CDR3 coding DNA: TGTGCCAGCAGTGATGGGGGATACACTGAAGCTTTCTTT.

There are many counts of this clonotype. This chain uses TRBV4-1 with TRBJ2-1, with 7 bases identical to TRBD1. CDR3 length: 14 amino acids. J gave up 8 bases and V 4 bases, and 8 bases lay outside the gene matches. Per the germline V gene, CDR1 is MGHRA and CDR2 is YSYEKL. The CDR3 DNA is TGCGCCAGCAGCCGGGGACAGTCGGCCGATGAGCAGTTCTTC. This encodes CASSRGQSADEQFF.

This clonotype was picked up a small number of times. The chain is built from TRBV6-8 and TRBJ1-2; D is possibly TRBD1 (5 bases). The V and J ends lost 6 bases and 5 bases respectively, with 19 bases between them. CDR3 size: 15 residues. Germline lookup yields CDR1 MNHGY and CDR2 SAAAGT. CDR3 residues: CASRRGVPTIYGYTF. The CDR3 bases are TGTGCCAGCAGGAGGGGAGTCCCAACGATTTATGGCTACACCTTC.

Ten or more counts support this clonotype. Here the CDR3 DNA reads TGTGCCAGTAGTTCCCGGACAGGGGACCCTGAAGCTTTCTTT. Its protein is CASSSRTGDPEAFF. The V call is TRBV19, the J call TRBJ1-1; 9 bases match TRBD1. The trim removed 5 bases at V and 6 bases at J, leaving 7 bases unmatched. CDR3 size: 14 residues. Germline lookup yields CDR1 LNHDA and CDR2 SQIVND (reference sequence).

This clonotype appeared many times. CDR3 DNA sequence: TGTGCCAGCAGCTTAGAGGCAGGGGCTCAGGAGCAGTACTTC. It yields the protein CASSLEAGAQEQYF. The gene calls are TRBV7-9 and TRBJ2-7; a possible D gene is TRBD1 (6 bases). This CDR3 contains 14 residues. CDR1 is SEHNR and CDR2 is FQNEAQ in the germline V gene (reference sequence). Trimming left V 1 base short and J 7 bases short, with 14 bases between.

V usage is TRBV7-6 and J usage is TRBJ2-1, with D possibly matching TRBD1 (5 bases). This CDR3 region has 13 residues. The V gene's germline CDR1 is SGHVS and CDR2 FNYEAQ. The V end was cut by 6 bases, the J end by 8 bases, with 14 bases between. This CDR3 is CASSQRLGDEQFF. The CDR3 nucleotides are TGTGCCAGCAGTCAAAGGCTAGGGGATGAGCAGTTCTTC. Complete variable domain (other parts from reference TRBV7-6 and TRBJ2-1): GAGVSQSPRYKVTKRGQDVALRCDPISGHVSLYWYRQALGQGPEFLTYFNYEAQQDKSGLPNDRFSAERPEGSISTLTIQRTEQRDSAMYRCASSQRLGDEQFFGPGTRLTVL.

J is TRBJ1-2 and V is TRBV19; the D gene is possibly TRBD1 (5 bases). CDR3 length: 13 amino acids. The V end was cut by 6 bases, the J end by 5 bases, with 13 bases between. Looked up from germline, CDR1 is LNHDA and CDR2 is SQIVND (reference sequence). This CDR3 reads CASRGRAKYGYTF. In nucleotides, the CDR3 is TGTGCCAGTAGAGGCAGGGCAAAATATGGCTACACCTTC.

The chain joins TRBV20-1 to TRBJ2-4; the D is unclear. V lost 3 bases and J lost 4, with 10 bases in between. The CDR3 has 13 residues. CDR1 is DFQATT, CDR2 SNEGSKA, per germline (reference sequence). CDR3 amino acids: CSARWLKKNIQYF. In nucleotides, the CDR3 is TGCAGTGCTAGGTGGCTAAAAAAAAACATTCAGTACTTC.

This clonotype has a handful of counts. The genes are TRBV27 and TRBJ1-5; 8 nucleotides align to TRBD1. V lost 6 bases and J lost 4; bases outside the gene matches: 8. The length of the CDR3 is 15 residues. Per the germline V gene, CDR1 is MNHEY and CDR2 is SMNVEV (reference sequence). The CDR3 DNA sequence: TGTGCCAGCAGACAGACAGGGGAGTGGAATCAGCCCCAGCATTTT. Protein sequence: CASRQTGEWNQPQHF.

This clonotype showed up just a few times. The CDR3 region is CASSADRAEVYGYTF. Here the CDR3 DNA reads TGTGCCAGCAGCGCGGACAGGGCGGAGGTCTATGGCTACACCTTC. This chain joins TRBV5-4 and TRBJ1-2; 8 nucleotides align to TRBD1. CDR3 length: 15 residues. With V trimmed by 4 bases and J by 4 bases, 9 bases remained unmatched. Germline V gives CDR1 SGHNT, CDR2 YYREEE (reference sequence). The full variable domain, with the rest looked up from reference TRBV5-4 and TRBJ1-2, is ETGVTQSPTHLIKTRGQQVTLRCSSQSGHNTVSWYQQALGQGPQFIFQYYREEENGRGNFPPRFSGLQFPNYSSELNVNALELDDSALYLCASSADRAEVYGYTFGSGTRLTVV.

This clonotype has at least ten counts. V is TRBV28 and J is TRBJ1-5; no firm D call. Deletions cut 2 bases from V and 4 bases from J, with 6 bases between. The germline gives CDR1 MDHEN, CDR2 SYDVKM. This CDR3 comprises 13 residues. CDR3 protein: CASSLPRNQPQHF. CDR3 nucleotides: TGTGCCAGCAGTTTACCCAGAAATCAGCCCCAGCATTTT.